Shown below are 17 T cell receptor beta chains from a single sample sequenced in a study of T cell changes during pregnancy in multiple sclerosis. Method: immunoSEQ multiplex PCR; TCRdb's copy keeps in-frame clones and lacks some. The table includes approximately 60,000 clones, roughly 89% detected once. The sample was peripheral blood from another person, used as feeder cells. These TCRs come from a human donor whose cells served as feeder cells for cultures in a pregnancy study.

The rearrangement joins TRBV5-1 to TRBJ2-3, with D perhaps matching TRBD1 (6 bases). The CDR3 spans 15 residues. V lost 0 bases to trimming and J lost 2 bases, with 10 bases between them. Germline V CDR1 and CDR2: SGHRS, YFSETQ. The CDR3 DNA follows: TGCGCCAGCAGCTTGGGAGGGGGACCCACAGATACGCAGTATTTT. Translating it yields CASSLGGGPTDTQYF.

The rearrangement uses TRBV9 and TRBJ2-2; D not resolved. V was clipped by 1 base and J by 1 base, with 8 bases between them. Germline V CDR1 and CDR2: SGDLS, YYNGEE. The CDR3 has 15 residues. CDR3 bases: TGTGCCAGCAGCGTAATGTCGGTGAACACCGGGGAGCTGTTTTTT. Its translation: CASSVMSVNTGELFF.

The CDR3 is CASSYVPNTEAFF. DNA of the CDR3: TGTGCCAGCAGTTACGTCCCGAACACTGAAGCTTTCTTT. The chain joins TRBV6-5 to TRBJ1-1; no firm D call. V was shortened by 2 bases and J by 1 base, with 5 bases between the two germline ends. The CDR3 contains 13 residues. Germline-derived CDR1 and CDR2 are MNHEY and SVGAGI.

V gene TRBV7-3 combines with J gene TRBJ2-2; 8 nucleotides agree with TRBD2. V was pared by 2 bases and J by 4 bases, with 6 bases of the junction left unmatched. Germline values: CDR1 SGHTA, CDR2 FQGTGA. The CDR3 has 16 residues. The CDR3 spells CASSLGGGSTTGELFF. CDR3 sequence (DNA): TGTGCCAGCAGCTTAGGCGGGGGGTCGACCACCGGGGAGCTGTTTTTT.

This clone is a singleton in its sample. V is TRBV13 and J is TRBJ2-5, with 7 positions matching TRBD2. The germline gives CDR1 PRHDT, CDR2 FYEKMQ (reference sequence). Trimming cost V 6 bases and J 5 bases; bases outside gene matches: 6. This CDR3 has 13 amino acids. The CDR3 DNA sequence: TGTGCCAGCAGGAGGACTAGGGGTGAGACCCAGTACTTC. Amino acids: CASRRTRGETQYF.

CDR3 protein: CASSFDRSLSSYNEQFF. CDR3 coding DNA: TGTGCCAGCAGCTTCGATCGTAGCCTCAGCTCCTACAATGAGCAGTTCTTC. The rearrangement links TRBV5-5 to TRBJ2-1; no definite D call. Deletions cut 2 bases from V and 0 bases from J, with 15 bases between. The germline gives CDR1 SGHKS, CDR2 YYEKEE (reference sequence). The CDR3 is 17 amino acids. The entire variable domain, with the rest obtained from reference TRBV5-5 and TRBJ2-1, is as follows: DAGVTQSPTHLIKTRGQQVTLRCSPISGHKSVSWYQQVLGQGPQFIFQYYEKEERGRGNFPDRFSARQFPNYSSELNVNALLLGDSALYLCASSFDRSLSSYNEQFFGPGTRLTVL.

This clone was seen only a few times. The V call is TRBV4-1, the J call TRBJ1-1, with 8 positions matching TRBD1. V dropped 4 bases and J dropped 1; count of bases not matched to a gene: 5. This CDR3 is built from 15 residues. Germline V gives CDR1 MGHRA, CDR2 YSYEKL. CDR3 coding DNA: TGCGCCAGCAGCCGAAACAGGGGGACGAACACTGAAGCTTTCTTT. Its translation is CASSRNRGTNTEAFF.

J is TRBJ1-1 and V is TRBV7-9; TRBD1 matches at 7 bases. This CDR3 is built from 15 residues. Germline CDR1 reads SEHNR; CDR2 reads FQNEAQ (reference sequence). The V gene end was trimmed by 3 bases and the J gene end by 1 base; junction bases not matched to a gene: 5. This CDR3 reads CASSFTGVGNTEAFF. CDR3 DNA sequence: TGTGCCAGCAGCTTTACAGGGGTTGGGAACACTGAAGCTTTCTTT. Complete variable domain (other parts from reference TRBV7-9 and TRBJ1-1): DTGVSQNPRHKITKRGQNVTFRCDPISEHNRLYWYRQTLGQGPEFLTYFQNEAQLEKSRLLSDRFSAERPKGSFSTLEIQRTEQGDSAMYLCASSFTGVGNTEAFFGQGTRLTVV.

The rearrangement uses TRBV18 and TRBJ1-2, with D maybe TRBD1 (5 bases). Germline CDR1 and CDR2: KGHSH and LQKENI. V was shortened by 5 bases and J by 6 bases, with 13 bases between the two germline ends. The CDR3 is made up of 13 amino acids. Written as DNA, the CDR3 is TGTGCCAGCTCATTCAGACAACAGGATGGCTACACCTTC. Translating it yields CASSFRQQDGYTF.

The chain recombines TRBV12-5 with TRBJ2-2, with TRBD2 as a possible D gene (7 bases). This CDR3 region has 16 residues. Trimming removed 3 bases from V and 9 bases from J, with 20 bases in between. Germline CDR1 and CDR2: LGHNT and FRNRAP. The DNA of the CDR3 is TGTGCTAGTGGTTTCCCGTACGGGGGGCTAAGGAGGGAGCTGTTTTTT. This gives the protein CASGFPYGGLRRELFF. Supplemented by reference TRBV12-5 and TRBJ2-2, the full variable domain reads DARVTQTPRHKVTEMGQEVTMRCQPILGHNTVFWYRQTMMQGLELLAYFRNRAPLDDSGMPKDRFSAEMPDATLATLKIQPSEPRDSAVYFCASGFPYGGLRRELFFGEGSRLTVL.

This clone has only one observation. The rearrangement joins TRBV5-1 to TRBJ2-1; D tentatively fits TRBD1 or TRBD2 (5 bases each). V shed 4 bases and J shed 0 bases, with 20 bases lying between them. The CDR3 totals 18 residues. The germline V gene encodes CDR1 SGHRS and CDR2 YFSETQ. The CDR3 region has the DNA TGCGCCAGCAGCCTTTGGGACCGGCGAGGGAGCTCCTACAATGAGCAGTTCTTC. As protein: CASSLWDRRGSSYNEQFF. Supplemented by reference TRBV5-1 and TRBJ2-1, the full variable domain reads KAGVTQTPRYLIKTRGQQVTLSCSPISGHRSVSWYQQTPGQGLQFLFEYFSETQRNKGNFPGRFSGRQFSNSRSEMNVSTLELGDSALYLCASSLWDRRGSSYNEQFFGPGTRLTVL.

CDR3 sequence: CASSLAGDREFGYTF. CDR3 DNA sequence: TGTGCCAGCAGCTTAGCGGGAGACAGGGAGTTCGGCTACACCTTC. V and J are TRBV7-2 and TRBJ1-2; 7 bases fit TRBD1. Germline lookup yields CDR1 SGHTA and CDR2 FQGNSA. CDR3 size: 15 residues. V gave up 0 bases and J gave up 8 bases; unmatched junction bases: 9.

The V and J genes are TRBV28 and TRBJ1-1; TRBD1 matches at 9 bases. CDR1 and CDR2 (germline): MDHEN, SYDVKM. V shed 6 bases and J 1 base; nucleotides not matched to a gene: 3. This CDR3 spans 14 amino acids. DNA for the CDR3: TGTGCCAGCAGAGAACAGGGGGCGAACACTGAAGCTTTCTTT. It is translated as CASREQGANTEAFF.

The chain joins TRBV2 to TRBJ2-1; D is uncertain. Germline CDR1 and CDR2: SNHLY and FYNNEI. Trimming pared 3 bases from V and 0 bases from J, leaving 21 bases between. This CDR3 has 19 amino acids. CDR3 DNA: TGTGCCAGCAGTGATATCCCCCCCCAGGTTACTACCTCCTACAATGAGCAGTTCTTC. It is translated as CASSDIPPQVTTSYNEQFF.

As DNA, the CDR3 is TGTGCCAGCAGGTGGACAGTCCTACAAGAGACCCAGTACTTC. Protein product: CASRWTVLQETQYF. V usage is TRBV6-1 and J usage is TRBJ2-5, with D tentatively TRBD1 (6 bases). CDR1 and CDR2 (germline): MNHNS, SASEGT. This CDR3 contains 14 residues. V gave up 6 bases and J gave up 2 bases, with 13 bases separating them.

The chain has TRBV28 and TRBJ2-1; TRBD1 aligns across 7 bases. The CDR3 runs 13 residues. Germline V gene lookup returns CDR1 MDHEN and CDR2 SYDVKM. V dropped 5 bases and J dropped 2; count of bases not matched to a gene: 0. This CDR3 reads CASSDRAYNEQFF. The CDR3 region has the DNA TGTGCCAGCAGTGACAGGGCCTACAATGAGCAGTTCTTC. Complete variable domain (other parts from reference TRBV28 and TRBJ2-1): DVKVTQSSRYLVKRTGEKVFLECVQDMDHENMFWYRQDPGLGLRLIYFSYDVKMKEKGDIPEGYSVSREKKERFSLILESASTNQTSMYLCASSDRAYNEQFFGPGTRLTVL.

V gene TRBV7-9 combines with J gene TRBJ2-1; the D is unclear. The CDR3 contains 14 residues. The germline CDR1 and CDR2 sequences are SEHNR and FQNEAQ (reference sequence). Trimming stripped 3 bases from V and 7 bases from J, with 13 bases between. The DNA for the CDR3 is TGTGCCAGCAGCTTCTGGGCAGTTTCGAATGAGCAGTTCTTC. This gives the protein CASSFWAVSNEQFF.